This T cell receptor beta chain was retrieved from a study of CD8+CD57+ T cells in acquired aplastic anemia. Between the trimmed V and J ends, which lost 0 bases and 6 bases, there was a span of 10 bases. Per germline, CDR1 SGHRS and CDR2 YFSETQ. This CDR3 comprises 15 residues. This clonotype was counted once. TCR beta VDJ and CDR3 were profiled, and genomic DNA was the template. TCRdb re-called the reads through MiXCR, storing one row per CDR3 protein. The sample holds 150,000 to 200,000 distinct CDR3 sequences, less than 60% seen once. The patients chosen for sequencing had shown expansion of CD8+CD57+ cells (detected by flow cytometry). Severe acquired aplastic anemia affected all patients.

The TCR originated in a human donor with aplastic anemia. Specimen: sorted CD4+, CD8+, or CD8+CD57+ T cells (not recorded which) from PBMCs. V is TRBV5-1 and J is TRBJ1-6; D not resolved. DNA for the CDR3: TGCGCCAGCAGCTTGGAACCGGCGGGTAATTCACCCCTCCACTTT. It is translated as CASSLEPAGNSPLHF.